The source of this TCR beta chain is a study of cytomegalovirus exposure and HLA in healthy donors. Across the whole study: The roughly 130 validation repertoires used the same platform as the 550 to 850 first-cohort repertoires (as reported by a later analysis).

Clones were sequenced by immunoSEQ multiplex PCR, and TCRdb holds only the in-frame ones, with some missing. The sample shows about 340,000 clones, roughly 85% of them seen only once. General study points: For cytomegalovirus status, the classifier reportedly gave diagnoses with high specificity and sensitivity. Most TCR sequences showed up rarely, but some public TCRs showed up in many donors. Altogether, some 170 TCR beta chains were recorded as cytomegalovirus-associated.

The V gene end was trimmed by 0 bases and the J gene end by 7 bases; junction bases not matched to a gene: 5. Germline values: CDR1 SGHTA, CDR2 FQGNSA. The CDR3 has 17 residues. This clone was recorded only once. Its target is not known. The TCR comes from a young woman in good health and CMV-seronegative. The chain joins TRBV7-2 to TRBJ2-2; 13 bases align to TRBD2. Specimen: PBMCs. CDR3 nucleotide sequence: TGTGCCAGCAGCTTAGCCGGGACTAGCGGGGCTCACGGGGAGCTGTTTTTT. It encodes CASSLAGTSGAHGELFF.